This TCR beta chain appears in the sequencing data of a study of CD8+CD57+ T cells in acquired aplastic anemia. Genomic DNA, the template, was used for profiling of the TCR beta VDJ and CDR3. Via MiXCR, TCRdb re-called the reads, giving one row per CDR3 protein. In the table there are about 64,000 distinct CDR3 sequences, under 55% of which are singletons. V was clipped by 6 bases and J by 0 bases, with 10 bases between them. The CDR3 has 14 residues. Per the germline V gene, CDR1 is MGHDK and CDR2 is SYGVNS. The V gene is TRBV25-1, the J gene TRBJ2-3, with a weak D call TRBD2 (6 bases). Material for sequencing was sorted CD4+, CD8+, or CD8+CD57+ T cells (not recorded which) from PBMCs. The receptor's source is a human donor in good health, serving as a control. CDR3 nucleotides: TGTGCCAGCAGCGGCGGGATTAGCACAGATACGCAGTATTTT. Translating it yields CASSGGISTDTQYF.